This section outlines one T cell receptor (beta chain) sequence together with its context. This entry comes from a study of T cells expressing NK-cell markers. The CDR3 extends over 15 amino acids. Germline loops: CDR1 KGHSH, CDR2 LQKENI. TCRdb re-called the 5' RACE reads and catalogs CDR3 proteins one per entry, DNA excluded. The listing contains more than 400,000 distinct CDR3 sequences. Sequencing was performed on blood T cells: a sorted CD56 or NKG2C T cell subset, CD4+ or CD8+ T cells, or bulk PBMC T cells (not recorded which). The J gene is TRBJ2-2, the V gene TRBV18; the D call of TRBD1 rests on TCRdb alone, since no DNA is present to check it. The sequence derives from a woman aged 18 to 75 in good health. The CDR3 loop is CASSPRQGDTGELFF.